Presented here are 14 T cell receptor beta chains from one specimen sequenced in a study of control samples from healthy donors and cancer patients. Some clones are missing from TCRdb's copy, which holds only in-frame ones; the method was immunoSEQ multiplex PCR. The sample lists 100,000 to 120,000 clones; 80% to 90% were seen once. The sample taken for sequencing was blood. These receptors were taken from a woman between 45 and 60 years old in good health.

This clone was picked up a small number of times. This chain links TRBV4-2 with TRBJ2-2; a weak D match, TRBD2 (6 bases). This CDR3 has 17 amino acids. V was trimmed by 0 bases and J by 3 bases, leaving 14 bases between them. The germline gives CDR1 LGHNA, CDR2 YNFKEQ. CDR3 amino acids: CASSQDPTAGYTGELFF. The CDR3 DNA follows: TGTGCCAGCAGCCAAGATCCGACCGCGGGGTACACCGGGGAGCTGTTTTTT.

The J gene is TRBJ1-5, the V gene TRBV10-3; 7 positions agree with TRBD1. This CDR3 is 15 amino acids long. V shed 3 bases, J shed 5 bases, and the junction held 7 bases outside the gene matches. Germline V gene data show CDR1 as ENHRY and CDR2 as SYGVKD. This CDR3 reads CAISDFLQGDQPQHF. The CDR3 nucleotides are TGTGCCATCAGTGATTTCCTTCAGGGGGATCAGCCCCAGCATTTT.

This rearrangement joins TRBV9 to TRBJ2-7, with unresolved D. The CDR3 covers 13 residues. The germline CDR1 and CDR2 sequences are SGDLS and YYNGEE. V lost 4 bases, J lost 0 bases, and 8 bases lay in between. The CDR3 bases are TGTGCCAGCAGCTCTTCGGGCTCCTACGAGCAGTACTTC. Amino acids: CASSSSGSYEQYF.

CDR3 in DNA: TGTGCTAGTGGTTCGGGGGGCGACACTGAAGCTTTCTTT. It translates to CASGSGGDTEAFF. The V gene is TRBV12-5, the J gene TRBJ1-1; tentatively, D is TRBD1 (6 bases). This CDR3 is built from 13 residues. From germline, CDR1 is LGHNT and CDR2 FRNRAP. Trimming took 4 bases from V and 3 from J, leaving 9 bases between them.

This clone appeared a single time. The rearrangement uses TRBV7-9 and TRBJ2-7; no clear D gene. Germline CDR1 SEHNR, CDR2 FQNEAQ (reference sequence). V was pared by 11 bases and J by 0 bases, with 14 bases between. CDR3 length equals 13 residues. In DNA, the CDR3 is TGTGCCCCCCTGGGCAGGAGCTCCTACGAGCAGTACTTC. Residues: CAPLGRSSYEQYF.

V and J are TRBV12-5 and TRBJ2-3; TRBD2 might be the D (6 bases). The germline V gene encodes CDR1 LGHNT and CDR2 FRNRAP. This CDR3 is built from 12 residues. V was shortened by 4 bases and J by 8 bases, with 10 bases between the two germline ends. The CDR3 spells CASGWRGGTQYF. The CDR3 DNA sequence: TGTGCTAGTGGTTGGAGGGGTGGTACGCAGTATTTT.

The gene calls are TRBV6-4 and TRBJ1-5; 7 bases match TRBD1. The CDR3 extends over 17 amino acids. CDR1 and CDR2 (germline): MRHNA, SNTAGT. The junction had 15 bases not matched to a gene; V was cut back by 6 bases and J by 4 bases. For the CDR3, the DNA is TGTGCCAGCAGCAAACGACAGGGTATCCTTCGGAATCAGCCCCAGCATTTT. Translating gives CASSKRQGILRNQPQHF.

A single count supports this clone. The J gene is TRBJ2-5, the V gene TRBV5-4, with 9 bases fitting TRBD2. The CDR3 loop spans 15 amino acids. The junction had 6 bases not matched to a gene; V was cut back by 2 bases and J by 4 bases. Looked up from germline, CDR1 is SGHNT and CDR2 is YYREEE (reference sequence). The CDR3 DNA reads TGTGCCAGCAGCTTAGCGGGGGGAGGCGGAGAGACCCAGTACTTC. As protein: CASSLAGGGGETQYF.

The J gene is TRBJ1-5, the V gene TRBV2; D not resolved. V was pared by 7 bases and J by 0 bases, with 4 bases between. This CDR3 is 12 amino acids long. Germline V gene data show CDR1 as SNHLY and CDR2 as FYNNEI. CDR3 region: CASTNSNQPQHF. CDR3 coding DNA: TGTGCCAGCACTAATAGCAATCAGCCCCAGCATTTT.

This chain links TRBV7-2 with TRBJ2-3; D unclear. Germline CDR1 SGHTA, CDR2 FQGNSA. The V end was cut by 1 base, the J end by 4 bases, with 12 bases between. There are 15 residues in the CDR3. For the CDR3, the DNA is TGTGCCAGCAGCTTAGGATTAGACTCATCAGATACGCAGTATTTT. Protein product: CASSLGLDSSDTQYF.

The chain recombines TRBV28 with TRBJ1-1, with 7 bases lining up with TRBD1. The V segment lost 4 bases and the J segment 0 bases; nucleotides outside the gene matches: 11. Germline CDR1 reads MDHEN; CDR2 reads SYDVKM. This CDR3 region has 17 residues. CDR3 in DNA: TGTGCCAGCAGTTCCCCAGGGGGGATTGAGATGAACACTGAAGCTTTCTTT. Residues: CASSSPGGIEMNTEAFF.

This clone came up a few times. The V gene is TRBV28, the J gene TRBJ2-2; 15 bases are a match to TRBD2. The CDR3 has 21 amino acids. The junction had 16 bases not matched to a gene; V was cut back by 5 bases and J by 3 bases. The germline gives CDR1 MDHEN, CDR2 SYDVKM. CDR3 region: CASSQPPAGTSGGWDTGELFF. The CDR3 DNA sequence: TGTGCCAGCAGTCAACCCCCGGCCGGGACTAGCGGGGGGTGGGACACCGGGGAGCTGTTTTTT. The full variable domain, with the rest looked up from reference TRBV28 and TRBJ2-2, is DVKVTQSSRYLVKRTGEKVFLECVQDMDHENMFWYRQDPGLGLRLIYFSYDVKMKEKGDIPEGYSVSREKKERFSLILESASTNQTSMYLCASSQPPAGTSGGWDTGELFFGEGSRLTVL.

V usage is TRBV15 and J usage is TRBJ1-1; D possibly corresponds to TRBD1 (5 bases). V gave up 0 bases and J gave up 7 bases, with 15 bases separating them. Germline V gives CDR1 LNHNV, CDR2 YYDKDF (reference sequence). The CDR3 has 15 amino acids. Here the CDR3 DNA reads TGTGCCACCAGCAGAGAGGCAGGGAATCTAGTTGAAGCTTTCTTT. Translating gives CATSREAGNLVEAFF.

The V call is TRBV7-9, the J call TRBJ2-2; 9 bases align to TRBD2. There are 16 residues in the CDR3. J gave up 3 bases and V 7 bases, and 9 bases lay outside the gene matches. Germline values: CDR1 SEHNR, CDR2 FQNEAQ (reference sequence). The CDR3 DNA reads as TGTGCCAGCAACCAGGCGGGAGGGGCTGACACCGGGGAGCTGTTTTTT. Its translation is CASNQAGGADTGELFF.